This TCR beta chain was recovered during a study of blood T cell repertoires in COVID-19. In the study overall: Whether acute or convalescent, the COVID-19 samples came from the United States, Italy and Spain. PBMCs, B-cell-depleted T cells, or T cells provided the cDNA or gDNA that made up the material.

Seattle's cohort entered during active infection and was followed longitudinally. Data came from immunoSEQ multiplex PCR; TCRdb stores just in-frame clones and leaves some out. This table has over 150,000 clones, more than 75% appearing once. CDR3 length equals 12 residues. V shed 7 bases and J shed 0 bases, with 6 bases lying between them. Germline V gives CDR1 SGHAT, CDR2 FQDESV (reference sequence). The specimen was peripheral blood. V usage is TRBV11-1 and J usage is TRBJ1-1, with a weak D call TRBD1 (6 bases). The clonotype comes from a woman in her sixties or seventies with COVID-19, enrolled during active disease. Here the CDR3 reads CASNRVNTEAFF. The CDR3 DNA sequence: TGTGCCAGCAACAGGGTGAACACTGAAGCTTTCTTT.